The rows below give T cell receptor beta chains drawn from one sample of a study of long-term antiretroviral therapy in people with HIV. Assay: immunoSEQ multiplex PCR; the TCRdb copy retains only in-frame clones and omits some. The sample includes tens of thousands of clones, 85% to 90% of them seen just once. The sequenced sample was unsorted PBMCs, obtained 1.8 years before starting antiretroviral therapy. Receptors originate from a woman aged 25 to 45 with HIV. Each CDR3 is given with its conserved first and last residue. A D gene is named only where the DNA matches it firmly.

j_call,v_call,d_call,cdr3_aa
TRBJ1-5,TRBV9,TRBD1,CASSAGQGGGTQHF
TRBJ1-1,TRBV6-6,-,CASSRSGVNTEAFF
TRBJ2-5,TRBV4-1,-,CASSQEFPVQETQYF
TRBJ1-6,TRBV9,-,CASSLLGDSPLHF
TRBJ2-1,TRBV7-3,TRBD2,CASSKGSGGSYNEQFF
TRBJ1-2,TRBV7-2,-,CASSPRLGNNYGYTF
TRBJ2-1,TRBV15,-,CATSRLIGNEQFF
TRBJ2-3,TRBV5-1,-,CASSPLGVDTQYF
TRBJ2-1,TRBV9,TRBD2,CASSISGGVNEQFF
TRBJ2-5,TRBV5-6,TRBD1,CASSQNRGETQYF
TRBJ1-3,TRBV5-1,-,CASSLEGTSGNTIYF
TRBJ1-1,TRBV29-1,TRBD1,CSVPGQVKEAFF
TRBJ1-2,TRBV11-2,-,CASSLGPTAGYTF
TRBJ1-1,TRBV18,-,CASSPRENTEAFF
TRBJ2-2,TRBV5-1,TRBD1,CASSTGDPNTGELFF
TRBJ2-3,TRBV5-1,-,CASSLSGGQVPDTQYF
TRBJ2-1,TRBV18,TRBD1,CASSRYTFGTGSYNEQFF
TRBJ1-6,TRBV15,-,CATSRDQVSGPLHF